Shown below are 8 T cell receptor beta chains from a single sample sequenced in a study of blood T cells in healthy people across ages. It was with a sample-barcoded 5' primer and a J-beta primer mix that a second PCR of about 7 to 12 cycles was run. TCRdb re-derived calls from the 5' RACE reads in MiXCR, one entry per CDR3 protein. The repertoire holds about 1,600,000 distinct CDR3 sequences, about 43% seen once, with roughly 8.2% in the top ten. The sequenced sample consisted of blood. The receptors were gathered from a woman between 18 and 30 years old in good health.

The chain couples TRBV6-1 to TRBJ1-1, with D perhaps matching TRBD1 (5 bases). The V gene lost 3 bases and the J gene lost 1 base, with 9 bases spanning the gap. There are 14 residues in the CDR3. Germline V CDR1 and CDR2: MNHNS, SASEGT. The CDR3: CASSETAANTEAFF. Here the CDR3 DNA reads TGTGCCAGCAGTGAGACAGCGGCGAACACTGAAGCTTTCTTT.

CDR3 DNA: TGCAGTGCTTACGCCAGGGAAGAGACCCAGTACTTC. Amino acid sequence: CSAYAREETQYF. The chain recombines TRBV20-1 with TRBJ2-4, with a weak D call TRBD1 (5 bases). The end of the DNA is better explained by TRBJ2-5, so the J call may be wrong. CDR1 and CDR2 (germline): DFQATT, SNEGSKA (reference sequence). This CDR3 is 12 amino acids long.

The CDR3 protein is CASSRTGQGEQYF. DNA for the CDR3: TGTGCCAGCAGCCGGACAGGCCAAGGGGAGCAGTACTTC. The chain couples TRBV7-6 to TRBJ2-5, with 7 bases lining up with TRBD1. V shed 5 bases and J 11 bases; nucleotides not matched to a gene: 11. The V gene's germline CDR1 is SGHVS and CDR2 FNYEAQ. The CDR3 covers 13 residues.

In its sample, this clonotype was seen a few times. The rearrangement joins TRBV5-1 to TRBJ2-4; D unresolved. The CDR3 extends over 13 amino acids. Germline CDR1 SGHRS, CDR2 YFSETQ. Trimming took 2 bases from V and 6 from J, leaving 9 bases between them. CDR3 sequence: CASSFVQLNIQYF. CDR3 DNA: TGCGCCAGCAGCTTTGTACAACTAAACATTCAGTACTTC.

The chain links TRBV12-3 or TRBV12-4 to TRBJ1-6; D might be TRBD1 (6 bases). With 6 bases removed from V and 4 bases from J, the gap between germline ends came to 10 bases. This CDR3 region has 14 residues. CDR3 sequence (DNA): TGTGCCAGCAGCCAAGGGGGTTATAATTCACCCCTCCACTTT. This sequence encodes CASSQGGYNSPLHF.

This clonotype appeared a few times. The V and J genes are TRBV7-2 and TRBJ1-5, with D maybe TRBD1 (5 bases). Trimming took 5 bases from V and 7 from J, leaving 15 bases between them. CDR3 length equals 14 residues. From germline, CDR1 is SGHTA and CDR2 FQGNSA. The CDR3 DNA follows: TGTGCCAGCAGCCCTTCAGGGTTCGGCCAGCCCCAGCATTTT. It yields the protein CASSPSGFGQPQHF.

As regards this clonotype: A clone one base away is much larger, so this may be a read error. The chain recombines TRBV27 with TRBJ2-5; D unresolved. The CDR3 length is 14 residues. The germline V gene has CDR1 MNHEY and CDR2 SMNVEV (reference sequence). The V end lost 3 bases, the J end lost 11 bases, and 19 bases lay between the germline ends. In DNA form, the CDR3 reads TGTGCCAGCAGTTTCTGGCACAGAAAGAATGAGCAGTACTTC. Translated, it gives CASSFWHRKNEQYF.

The V and J genes are TRBV3-1 and TRBJ2-1; D is uncertain. The J call could be wrong; TRBJ2-7 is a better fit for the DNA end. CDR1 and CDR2 from the germline V gene are LGHDT and YNNKEL (reference sequence). This CDR3 comprises 15 residues. The CDR3 region has the DNA TGTGCCAGCAGCCAAGATACAGCGACTTACAATGAGCAGTACTTC. It yields the protein CASSQDTATYNEQYF.